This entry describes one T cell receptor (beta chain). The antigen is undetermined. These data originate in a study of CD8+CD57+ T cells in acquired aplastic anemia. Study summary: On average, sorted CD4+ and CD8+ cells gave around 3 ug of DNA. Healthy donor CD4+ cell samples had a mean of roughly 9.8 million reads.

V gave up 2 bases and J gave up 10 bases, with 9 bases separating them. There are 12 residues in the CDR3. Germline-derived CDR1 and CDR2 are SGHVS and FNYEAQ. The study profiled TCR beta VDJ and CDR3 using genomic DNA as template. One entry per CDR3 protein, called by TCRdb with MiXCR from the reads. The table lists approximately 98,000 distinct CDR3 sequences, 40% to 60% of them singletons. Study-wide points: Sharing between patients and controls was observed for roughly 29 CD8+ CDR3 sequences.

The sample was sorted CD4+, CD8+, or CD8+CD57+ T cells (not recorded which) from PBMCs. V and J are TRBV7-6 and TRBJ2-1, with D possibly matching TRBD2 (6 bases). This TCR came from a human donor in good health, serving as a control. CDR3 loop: CASSLMGGEQFF. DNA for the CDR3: TGTGCCAGCAGCTTAATGGGAGGCGAGCAGTTCTTC.